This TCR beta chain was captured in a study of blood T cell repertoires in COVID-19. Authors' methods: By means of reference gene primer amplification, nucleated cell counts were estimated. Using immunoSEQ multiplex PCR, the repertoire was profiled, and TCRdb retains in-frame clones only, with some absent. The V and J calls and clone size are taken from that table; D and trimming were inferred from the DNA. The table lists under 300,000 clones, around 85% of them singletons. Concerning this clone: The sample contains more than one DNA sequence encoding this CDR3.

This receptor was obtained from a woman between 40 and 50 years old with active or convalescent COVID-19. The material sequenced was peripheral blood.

The CDR3 region has the DNA TGTGCCAGCAGTTTACAGGGCTACGAGCAGTACTTC. It codes for CASSLQGYEQYF. The chain carries TRBV12-3 or TRBV12-4 and TRBJ2-7; D possibly corresponds to TRBD1 (5 bases). V was shortened by 2 bases and J by 3 bases, with 5 bases between the two germline ends. This CDR3 region has 12 residues.